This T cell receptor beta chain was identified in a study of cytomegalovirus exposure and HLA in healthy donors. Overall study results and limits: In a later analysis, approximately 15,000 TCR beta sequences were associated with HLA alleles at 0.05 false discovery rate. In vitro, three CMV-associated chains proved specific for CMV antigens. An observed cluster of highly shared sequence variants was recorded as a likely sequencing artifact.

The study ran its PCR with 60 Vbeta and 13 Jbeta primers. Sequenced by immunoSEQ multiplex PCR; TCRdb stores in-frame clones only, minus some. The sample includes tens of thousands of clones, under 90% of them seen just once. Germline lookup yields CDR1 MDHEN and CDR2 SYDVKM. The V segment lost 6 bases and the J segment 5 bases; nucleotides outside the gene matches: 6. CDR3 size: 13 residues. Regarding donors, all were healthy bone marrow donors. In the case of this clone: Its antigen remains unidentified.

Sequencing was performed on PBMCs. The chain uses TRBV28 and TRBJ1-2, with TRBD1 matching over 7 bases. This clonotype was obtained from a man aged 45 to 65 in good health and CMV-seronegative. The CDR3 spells CASRPGTEYGYTF. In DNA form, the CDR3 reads TGTGCCAGCAGACCCGGGACAGAATATGGCTACACCTTC.